These 8 T cell receptor beta chains share one sample of origin, sequenced in a study of T cell repertoires in cytomegalovirus infection. Each CDR3 protein is one row after TCRdb ran MiXCR on the reads. The sample includes hundreds of thousands of distinct CDR3 sequences, 25% to 40% of them seen just once. For these TCRs, the target antigens are not known. The sample in question was cultured CD8+ T cells from PBMCs, obtained from culture after CMV antigen stimulation. The receptors originated from a human donor in good health (CMV status not recorded). Some clones in this sample may be carry-over from other donors' samples.

This sequence joins TRBV12-3 or TRBV12-4 and TRBJ1-6; TRBD1 matches 8 bases. Losses at the gene ends were 4 bases for V and 6 bases for J; bases not matched to a gene: 8. This CDR3 has 16 amino acids. The CDR3 sequence is CASSSWTGLGNSPLHF. The CDR3 region has the DNA TGTGCCAGCAGTTCATGGACAGGGCTGGGTAATTCACCCCTCCACTTT.

This clonotype was counted many times. This chain connects TRBV7-8 to TRBJ1-3, with 8 bases matching TRBD1. Germline trimming cut 4 bases from V and 0 bases from J; bases unmatched to any gene: 5. The germline V gene encodes CDR1 SGHVS and CDR2 FQNEAQ. CDR3 size: 16 residues. The CDR3 DNA sequence: TGTGCCAGCAGCTCCGGACAGGGCGTCTCTGGAAACACCATATATTTT. Its translation: CASSSGQGVSGNTIYF.

In this sample, this clonotype turned up a few times. The V gene is TRBV6-1, the J gene TRBJ2-2; D not certain. The germline V gene has CDR1 MNHNS and CDR2 SASEGT. V lost 2 bases, J lost 3 bases, and 10 bases lay in between. This CDR3 contains 15 residues. The CDR3 loop is CASSERGGYTGELFF. In DNA form, the CDR3 reads TGTGCCAGCAGTGAACGAGGCGGTTACACCGGGGAGCTGTTTTTT.

This chain joins TRBV7-8 and TRBJ1-1; D call uncertain. CDR3 size: 14 residues. CDR1 and CDR2 (germline): SGHVS, FQNEAQ. The V gene lost 5 bases and the J gene lost 1 base, with 11 bases spanning the gap. CDR3 loop: CASSPGSWNTEAFF. CDR3 sequence (DNA): TGTGCCAGCAGCCCGGGGAGTTGGAACACTGAAGCTTTCTTT. Drawing the rest from reference TRBV7-8 and TRBJ1-1, the complete variable domain is GAGVSQSPRYKVAKRGQDVALRCDPISGHVSLFWYQQALGQGPEFLTYFQNEAQLDKSGLPSDRFFAERPEGSVSTLKIQRTQQEDSAVYLCASSPGSWNTEAFFGQGTRLTVV.

This clonotype was observed a handful of times. The rearrangement joins TRBV27 to TRBJ1-6; 7 bases map to TRBD1. Germline CDR1 is MNHEY and CDR2 is SMNVEV (reference sequence). V gave up 3 bases and J gave up 7 bases; unmatched junction bases: 3. The CDR3 is 14 residues long. CDR3 coding DNA: TGTGCCAGCAGTTTTGGGACAGAGAATTCACCCCTCCACTTT. Translated, it gives CASSFGTENSPLHF.

This clonotype was seen a few times. This chain links TRBV7-3 with TRBJ1-1; D uncertain. V was trimmed by 5 bases and J by 8 bases, leaving 15 bases between them. Germline CDR1 is SGHTA and CDR2 is FQGTGA. The CDR3 covers 13 residues. The chain's CDR3 is CASSKDGRSEAFF. CDR3 sequence (DNA): TGTGCCAGCAGCAAAGATGGACGGTCGGAAGCTTTCTTT.

V is TRBV12-5 and J is TRBJ2-3, with 8 bases lining up with TRBD1. Per the germline V gene, CDR1 is LGHNT and CDR2 is FRNRAP. This CDR3 is built from 15 residues. The J segment lost 3 bases and the V segment lost 6 bases, leaving 8 bases of the junction unmatched. CDR3 protein: CASGLTGVGTDTQYF. Written as DNA, the CDR3 is TGTGCTAGTGGGTTGACAGGGGTCGGAACAGATACGCAGTATTTT.

The CDR3 here is CASSLTPMNTEAFF. The CDR3 region has the DNA TGTGCCAGCAGTTTAACCCCTATGAACACTGAAGCTTTCTTT. The genes are TRBV27 and TRBJ1-1; no definite D call. The germline V gene has CDR1 MNHEY and CDR2 SMNVEV (reference sequence). Between the trimmed V and J ends, which lost 2 bases and 0 bases, there was a span of 7 bases. CDR3 length: 14 residues.